This entry lists 4 T cell receptor beta chains sequenced from one sample in a study of vaccination effects on CD4 cells after COVID-19. Antigen-specific CD4+ T cells expanded by the ViraFEST assay with viral peptide pools were then sequenced. Isolating CD4+ T cells followed approximately 11 days of culture. People in the vaccine group had not been infected with SARS-CoV-2 before, and their nucleocapsid antibodies were negative. Sequencing was performed with immunoSEQ multiplex PCR; in TCRdb, only in-frame clones are kept and a portion is missing. This sample has 40,000 to 50,000 clones, with roughly 70% found just once. The antigens for these receptors are not known. Sequenced here: CD4+ T cells from PBMCs cultured with HCoV-OC43 spike peptides, sampled before COVID-19 vaccination. Subset here: HCoV-OC43 spike overlapping peptide pool stimulation. The origin of the receptors is a human donor who received a COVID-19 vaccine.

V gene TRBV27 combines with J gene TRBJ2-7; possibly TRBD2 for D (6 bases). Trimming removed 4 bases from V and 2 bases from J, with 24 bases in between. The CDR3 runs 18 residues. Looked up from germline, CDR1 is MNHEY and CDR2 is SMNVEV (reference sequence). This CDR3 reads CASSSLGDRRVHAYEQYF. The CDR3 DNA follows: TGTGCCAGCAGTTCGCTGGGGGACCGGAGGGTCCATGCCTACGAGCAGTACTTC.

This rearrangement joins TRBV28 to TRBJ2-7; 9 positions match TRBD1. The ends lost 5 bases at V and 5 bases at J; junction bases unmatched: 10. Germline CDR1 is MDHEN and CDR2 is SYDVKM. This CDR3 has 15 amino acids. CDR3 protein: CASSRGQGRVDEQYF. For the CDR3, the DNA is TGTGCCAGCAGTCGAGGACAGGGGCGAGTCGACGAGCAGTACTTC.

CDR3 protein: CASSSQGRASYEQYF. In DNA, the CDR3 is TGTGCCAGCAGCTCACAGGGTAGGGCCTCCTACGAGCAGTACTTC. This chain links TRBV13 with TRBJ2-7; D is possibly TRBD1 (6 bases). The length of the CDR3 is 15 residues. Germline CDR1 and CDR2: PRHDT and FYEKMQ (reference sequence). Trimming took 4 bases from V and 0 from J, leaving 13 bases between them.

The chain combines TRBV9 with TRBJ1-1; weak D call: TRBD1 (6 bases). The CDR3 spans 17 residues. V shed 0 bases and J shed 1 base, with 16 bases lying between them. Germline CDR1 and CDR2: SGDLS and YYNGEE. CDR3 sequence reads: CASSVAGNQTGNTEAFF. The CDR3, as DNA: TGTGCCAGCAGCGTAGCGGGAAACCAGACAGGGAACACTGAAGCTTTCTTT. Filled out from reference TRBV9 and TRBJ1-1, the complete variable domain reads DSGVTQTPKHLITATGQRVTLRCSPRSGDLSVYWYQQSLDQGLQFLIQYYNGEERAKGNILERFSAQQFPDLHSELNLSSLELGDSALYFCASSVAGNQTGNTEAFFGQGTRLTVV.